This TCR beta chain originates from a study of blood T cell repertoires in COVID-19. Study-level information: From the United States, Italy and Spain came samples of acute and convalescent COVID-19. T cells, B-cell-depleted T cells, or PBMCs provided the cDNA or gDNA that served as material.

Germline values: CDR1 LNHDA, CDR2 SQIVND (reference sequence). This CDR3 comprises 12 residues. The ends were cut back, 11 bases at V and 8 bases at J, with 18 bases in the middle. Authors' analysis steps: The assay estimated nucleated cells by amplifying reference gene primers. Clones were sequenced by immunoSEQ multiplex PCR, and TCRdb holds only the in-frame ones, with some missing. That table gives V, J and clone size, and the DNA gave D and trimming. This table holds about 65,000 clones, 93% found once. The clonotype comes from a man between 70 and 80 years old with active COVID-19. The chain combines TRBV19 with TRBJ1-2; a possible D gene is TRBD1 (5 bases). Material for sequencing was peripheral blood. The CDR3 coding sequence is TGTGCCGGCGGGACCGCGGTTCGCGGCTACACCTTC. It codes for CAGGTAVRGYTF.